This T cell receptor (beta chain) came from a study of blood T cell repertoires in COVID-19. The V end lost 2 bases, the J end lost 5 bases, and 12 bases lay between the germline ends. CDR3 size: 15 residues. CDR1 and CDR2 (germline): SGHTA, FQGTGA. Data came from immunoSEQ multiplex PCR; TCRdb stores just in-frame clones and leaves some out. The repertoire holds about 260,000 clones, with roughly 83% as singletons. The chain couples TRBV7-3 to TRBJ2-2; a weak D match, TRBD1 (6 bases). This sequence was found in a woman in her 50s who had recovered from COVID-19. The sample taken for sequencing was PBMCs or T cells enriched from blood (not recorded which). CDR3 protein: CASSLLGARTGELFF. The CDR3 nucleotides read TGTGCCAGCAGCTTACTGGGGGCGCGAACCGGGGAGCTGTTTTTT.